The 3 T cell receptor beta chains below all came from one sample that was sequenced in a study of blood T cell repertoires in COVID-19. Measured with immunoSEQ multiplex PCR; TCRdb has only the in-frame clones, and not every one. This sample has 470,000 or so clones, with roughly nine tenths found just once. Sequencing used PBMCs or T cells enriched from blood (not recorded which). These receptors originate from a woman aged 18 to 35 with acute COVID-19.

The J gene is TRBJ2-1, the V gene TRBV5-1; no clear D. The CDR3 consists of 13 residues. The germline CDR1 and CDR2 sequences are SGHRS and YFSETQ. V dropped 2 bases and J dropped 6 bases, with 9 bases sitting between them. In nucleotides, the CDR3 is TGCGCCAGCAGCTTATTCAACAGCAATGAGCAGTTCTTC. Its translation: CASSLFNSNEQFF.

The V call is TRBV18, the J call TRBJ2-7; TRBD1 aligns across 11 bases. This CDR3 contains 15 residues. V lost 2 bases to trimming and J lost 1 base; unmatched junction nucleotides: 1. The germline CDR1 and CDR2 sequences are KGHSH and LQKENI. CDR3 DNA sequence: TGTGCCAGCTCACCAGGACAGGGGGCTTCCTACGAGCAGTACTTC. It is translated as CASSPGQGASYEQYF.

The chain joins TRBV7-2 to TRBJ2-2, with a possible D match to TRBD2 (6 bases). This CDR3 comprises 14 residues. The germline CDR1 and CDR2 sequences are SGHTA and FQGNSA. The V and J ends lost 4 bases and 4 bases respectively, with 10 bases between them. The CDR3 here is CASSSPGGTGELFF. CDR3 in DNA: TGTGCCAGCAGCTCCCCCGGGGGCACCGGGGAGCTGTTTTTT.